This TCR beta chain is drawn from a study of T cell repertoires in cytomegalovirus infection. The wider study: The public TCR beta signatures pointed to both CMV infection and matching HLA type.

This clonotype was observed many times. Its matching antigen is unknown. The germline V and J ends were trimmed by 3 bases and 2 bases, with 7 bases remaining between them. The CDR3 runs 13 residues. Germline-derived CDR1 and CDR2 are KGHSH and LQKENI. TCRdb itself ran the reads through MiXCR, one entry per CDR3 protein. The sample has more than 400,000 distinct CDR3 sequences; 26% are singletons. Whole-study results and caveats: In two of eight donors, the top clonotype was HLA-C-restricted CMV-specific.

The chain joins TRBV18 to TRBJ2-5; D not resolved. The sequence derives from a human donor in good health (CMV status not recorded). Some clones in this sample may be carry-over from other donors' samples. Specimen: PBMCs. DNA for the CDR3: TGTGCCAGCTCACCCAACCATCAAGAGACCCAGTACTTC. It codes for CASSPNHQETQYF.